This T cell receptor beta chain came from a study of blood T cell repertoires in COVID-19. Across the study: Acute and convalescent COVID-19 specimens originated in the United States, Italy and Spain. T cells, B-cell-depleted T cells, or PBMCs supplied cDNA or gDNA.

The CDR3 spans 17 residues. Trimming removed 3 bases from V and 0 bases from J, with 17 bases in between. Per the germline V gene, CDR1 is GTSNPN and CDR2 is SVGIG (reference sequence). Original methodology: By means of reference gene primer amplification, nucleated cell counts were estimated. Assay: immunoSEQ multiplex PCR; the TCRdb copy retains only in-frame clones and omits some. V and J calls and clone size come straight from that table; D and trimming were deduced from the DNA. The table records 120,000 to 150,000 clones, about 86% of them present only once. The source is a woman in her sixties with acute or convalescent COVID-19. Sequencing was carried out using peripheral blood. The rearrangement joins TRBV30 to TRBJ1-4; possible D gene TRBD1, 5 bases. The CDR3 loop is CAWRDNRGSATNEKLFF. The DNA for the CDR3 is TGTGCCTGGAGAGATAATCGGGGGAGCGCAACTAATGAAAAACTGTTTTTT. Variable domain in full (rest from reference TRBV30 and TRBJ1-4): SQTIHQWPATLVQPVGSPLSLECTVEGTSNPNLYWYRQAAGRGLQLLFYSVGIGQISSEVPQNLSASRPQDRQFILSSKKLLLSDSGFYLCAWRDNRGSATNEKLFFGSGTQLSVL.